This TCR beta chain emerged from a study of shared clonotypes between healthy human individuals. Findings of the study overall: Donors were few, which limited the genetic and exposure-history diversity represented. About 5% was the fraction of naive CD4 clonotypes found shared across a few donors. It was the non-shared clonotypes that had lower generation probabilities than clonotypes shared by all four donors.

CDR1 and CDR2 (germline): DFQATT, SNEGSKA (reference sequence). The V and J ends lost 4 bases and 5 bases respectively, with 4 bases between them. This CDR3 is built from 10 residues. Using 200 ng DNA, approximately 30,000 T cell genomes, the sorted-subset replicate PCRs were run. Some clones are missing from TCRdb's copy, which holds only in-frame ones; the method was immunoSEQ multiplex PCR. This sample has some 900,000 clones, with around 80% found just once. About this clone: The antigen is not known. This CDR3 is also generated by other DNA sequences in the sample.

The sequence was obtained from a man between 18 and 35 years old in good health. This chain joins TRBV20-1 and TRBJ2-3; D gene unclear. The sequenced sample consisted of memory CD4+ T cells sorted from blood. Subset meaning: CD45RA-negative fraction. In DNA form, the CDR3 reads TGCAGTGCTAAAGAAGATACGCAGTATTTT. Its protein product is CSAKEDTQYF.